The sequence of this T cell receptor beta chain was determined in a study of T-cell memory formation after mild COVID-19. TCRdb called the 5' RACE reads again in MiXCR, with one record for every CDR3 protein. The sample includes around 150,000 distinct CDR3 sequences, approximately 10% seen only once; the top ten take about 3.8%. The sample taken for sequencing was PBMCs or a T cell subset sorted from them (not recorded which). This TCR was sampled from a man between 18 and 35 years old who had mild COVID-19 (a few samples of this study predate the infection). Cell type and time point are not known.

CDR3 in DNA: TGTGCCAGCATTCCGGAGGGAAACTATGGCTACACCTTC. Amino acid sequence: CASIPEGNYGYTF. The V call is TRBV6-2 or TRBV6-3, the J call TRBJ1-2; D remains ambiguous. Deletions cut 7 bases from V and 2 bases from J, with 11 bases between. The CDR3 runs 13 residues. The germline CDR1 and CDR2 sequences are MNHEY and SVGEGT.